These 21 T cell receptor beta chains came from one sample sequenced in a study of cytomegalovirus exposure and HLA in healthy donors. The study ran its PCR with 60 Vbeta and 13 Jbeta primers. The assay was immunoSEQ multiplex PCR, and TCRdb's table has in-frame clones only and misses some. The data hold roughly 130,000 clones, with 80% observed a single time. Sample: PBMCs. These receptors all stem from a man aged 25-45 years in good health and CMV-seronegative.

This clone showed up just a few times. The chain recombines TRBV19 with TRBJ1-4, with 8 bases lining up with TRBD1. The CDR3 has 15 residues. With 1 base clipped from V and 8 bases from J, the junction kept 6 bases outside the gene matches. The germline CDR1 and CDR2 sequences are LNHDA and SQIVND (reference sequence). The CDR3 DNA follows: TGTGCCAGTAGTATAGGAGCCAGGGGGCGGGAAAAACTGTTTTTT. Translated, it gives CASSIGARGREKLFF.

The chain recombines TRBV5-4 with TRBJ2-1; TRBD1 aligns across 10 bases. With V trimmed by 5 bases and J by 7 bases, 15 bases remained unmatched. Germline CDR1 and CDR2: SGHNT and YYREEE (reference sequence). The CDR3 runs to 17 residues. As DNA, the CDR3 is TGTGCCAGCAGAACCACCTATGGGACAGGGGCATCAAATGAGCAGTTCTTC. Translated, it gives CASRTTYGTGASNEQFF.

The V gene is TRBV7-6, the J gene TRBJ2-7; D gene uncertain. The germline V and J ends were trimmed by 4 bases and 3 bases, with 16 bases remaining between them. The CDR3 loop spans 15 amino acids. Germline V gene sequence: CDR1 SGHVS, CDR2 FNYEAQ. As DNA, the CDR3 is TGTGCCAGCAGCTCCCTCAAAGCAAGCTACTACGAGCAGTACTTC. It yields the protein CASSSLKASYYEQYF.

The rearrangement uses TRBV19 and TRBJ2-5; 8 bases line up with TRBD2. The CDR3 consists of 13 residues. The V and J ends lost 6 bases and 9 bases, in that order; junction bases with no gene match: 9. Germline lookup yields CDR1 LNHDA and CDR2 SQIVND (reference sequence). The CDR3 bases are TGTGCCAGTAGCGACAGTCCGCGGGAGGCCCAGTACTTC. The encoded protein is CASSDSPREAQYF.

The chain couples TRBV2 to TRBJ1-1, with 9 bases aligning to TRBD1. The junction had 6 bases not matched to a gene; V was cut back by 6 bases and J by 1 base. The CDR3 is 15 amino acids. The germline CDR1 and CDR2 sequences are SNHLY and FYNNEI. CDR3 sequence: CASRNRGQGNTEAFF. The CDR3 nucleotides are TGTGCCAGCAGAAACAGGGGGCAGGGGAACACTGAAGCTTTCTTT.

V usage is TRBV9 and J usage is TRBJ1-4, with D perhaps matching TRBD1 (5 bases). From germline, CDR1 is SGDLS and CDR2 YYNGEE. The CDR3 extends over 15 amino acids. V lost 3 bases and J 6 bases, leaving 15 bases between the germline ends. CDR3 sequence reads: CASSGGGFSDEKLFF. The CDR3 DNA reads TGTGCCAGCAGCGGGGGGGGTTTCTCGGATGAAAAACTGTTTTTT.

For the CDR3, the DNA is TGTGCCAGCAGCTCCCCAGGGCGTATATCAGGAGAGACCCAGTACTTC. It is translated as CASSSPGRISGETQYF. J is TRBJ2-5 and V is TRBV7-2; maybe TRBD1 (5 bases). CDR1 is SGHTA and CDR2 is FQGNSA in the germline V gene. CDR3 length: 16 amino acids. Trimming pared 4 bases from V and 4 bases from J, leaving 19 bases between.

J is TRBJ2-7 and V is TRBV20-1, with D hard to call. V dropped 4 bases and J dropped 3 bases, with 7 bases sitting between them. From germline, CDR1 is DFQATT and CDR2 SNEGSKA (reference sequence). This CDR3 region has 11 residues. CDR3 protein: CSATPGYEQYF. The CDR3 DNA reads as TGCAGTGCTACTCCGGGCTACGAGCAGTACTTC.

This clone has only one observation. The chain joins TRBV27 to TRBJ2-3; 10 bases are a match to TRBD2. CDR1 and CDR2 (germline): MNHEY, SMNVEV (reference sequence). CDR3 length equals 15 residues. V lost 10 bases to trimming and J lost 6 bases; unmatched junction nucleotides: 13. CDR3 amino acids: CATRTSGWASDTQYF. The DNA of the CDR3 is TGTGCCACAAGGACTAGCGGATGGGCTTCTGATACGCAGTATTTT.

The rearrangement joins TRBV6-1 to TRBJ2-7, with 11 bases identical to TRBD1. The V gene end was trimmed by 6 bases and the J gene end by 4 bases; junction bases not matched to a gene: 2. Per the germline V gene, CDR1 is MNHNS and CDR2 is SASEGT. The CDR3 is 13 amino acids. In nucleotides, the CDR3 is TGTGCCAGCAGAGGGACAGGGGGTTACGAGCAGTACTTC. It specifies CASRGTGGYEQYF.

The chain carries TRBV7-2 and TRBJ2-7; 9 bases map to TRBD1. The J segment lost 2 bases and the V segment lost 2 bases, leaving 4 bases of the junction unmatched. The germline V gene has CDR1 SGHTA and CDR2 FQGNSA. The CDR3 contains 15 residues. The CDR3 sequence is CASSLTGQGPYEQYF. The CDR3 bases are TGTGCCAGCAGCTTAACGGGACAGGGCCCCTACGAGCAGTACTTC.

This clone came up a few times. CDR3 sequence: CASSTNWPPYEQYF. The CDR3 DNA reads TGTGCCAGCAGTACCAATTGGCCCCCTTACGAGCAGTACTTC. The chain has TRBV6-1 and TRBJ2-7; no clear D. This CDR3 has 14 amino acids. From germline, CDR1 is MNHNS and CDR2 SASEGT. The V end was cut by 5 bases, the J end by 4 bases, with 15 bases between.

The chain recombines TRBV30 with TRBJ2-7; D perhaps matches TRBD2 (5 bases). Germline assignment: CDR1 GTSNPN and CDR2 SVGIG (reference sequence). This CDR3 is built from 21 residues. V was shortened by 0 bases and J by 5 bases, with 35 bases between the two germline ends. The CDR3 here is CAWSVRKRLTSPVLTVNEQYF. The CDR3, as DNA: TGTGCCTGGAGTGTACGAAAGAGACTAACGTCCCCGGTCCTTACCGTGAACGAGCAGTACTTC.

The rearrangement joins TRBV9 to TRBJ1-1; 7 nucleotides align to TRBD1. This CDR3 has 13 residues. V trimming: 3 bases; J trimming: 3 bases; junction bases outside the gene matches: 2. Per the germline V gene, CDR1 is SGDLS and CDR2 is YYNGEE. DNA for the CDR3: TGTGCCAGCAGCGCGGGGACAGACACTGAAGCTTTCTTT. Protein product: CASSAGTDTEAFF.

The chain carries TRBV27 and TRBJ1-2, with D perhaps matching TRBD1 (6 bases). CDR1 is MNHEY and CDR2 is SMNVEV in the germline V gene (reference sequence). V lost 3 bases and J lost 6, with 17 bases in between. The CDR3 runs to 15 residues. The DNA for the CDR3 is TGTGCCAGCAGTTTGCAGTTTGTTCCAGGGGATGGCTACACCTTC. As protein: CASSLQFVPGDGYTF.

The V gene is TRBV23-1, the J gene TRBJ2-5; 7 bases agree with TRBD1. TRBV23-1 is an open reading frame, and its role is uncertain. CDR3 length: 14 amino acids. V was clipped by 5 bases and J by 3 bases; unmatched bases: 6. Written as DNA, the CDR3 is TGCGCCAGCAGTAGGACAGGTCAGAAAGAGACCCAGTACTTC. Amino acids: CASSRTGQKETQYF.

The chain links TRBV6-5 to TRBJ1-4; D uncertain. Germline assignment: CDR1 MNHEY and CDR2 SVGAGI. Trimming pared 6 bases from V and 0 bases from J, leaving 11 bases between. The CDR3 runs 15 residues. As DNA, the CDR3 is TGTGCCAGCAGGCCAGGCAGCCCAACTAATGAAAAACTGTTTTTT. Translation gives CASRPGSPTNEKLFF.

The chain employs TRBV4-3 and TRBJ2-7, with a tentative D call TRBD1 (6 bases). Germline lookup yields CDR1 LGHNA and CDR2 YSLEER. The CDR3 length is 14 residues. Deletions cut 1 base from V and 2 bases from J, with 9 bases between. CDR3: CASSQGTATYEQYF. The CDR3 nucleotides read TGCGCCAGCAGCCAAGGGACAGCGACCTACGAGCAGTACTTC.

The rearrangement joins TRBV5-1 to TRBJ1-5; tentative D call: TRBD1 (5 bases). From germline, CDR1 is SGHRS and CDR2 YFSETQ. The V and J ends lost 4 bases and 4 bases respectively, with 12 bases between them. The CDR3 covers 14 residues. Written as DNA, the CDR3 is TGCGCCAGCAGCCTCGGGGGGGGAAATCAGCCCCAGCATTTT. This codes for CASSLGGGNQPQHF.

The chain is built from TRBV29-1 and TRBJ2-5, with a weak D call TRBD2 (6 bases). TRBJ2-7 explains the end of the DNA better; the J call may be wrong. Germline lookup yields CDR1 SQVTM and CDR2 ANQGSEA. CDR3 length equals 13 residues. The CDR3 coding sequence is TGCAGCGTTCCCGGGACTGGAACCTACGAGCAGTACTTC. Translating it yields CSVPGTGTYEQYF.

The gene calls are TRBV7-8 and TRBJ2-7; 8 nucleotides match TRBD1. This CDR3 is 14 amino acids long. Germline trimming cut 2 bases from V and 2 bases from J; bases unmatched to any gene: 2. From germline, CDR1 is SGHVS and CDR2 FQNEAQ. The CDR3 sequence is CASSLLQGAYEQYF. The CDR3 bases are TGTGCCAGCAGCTTATTACAGGGGGCCTACGAGCAGTACTTC.